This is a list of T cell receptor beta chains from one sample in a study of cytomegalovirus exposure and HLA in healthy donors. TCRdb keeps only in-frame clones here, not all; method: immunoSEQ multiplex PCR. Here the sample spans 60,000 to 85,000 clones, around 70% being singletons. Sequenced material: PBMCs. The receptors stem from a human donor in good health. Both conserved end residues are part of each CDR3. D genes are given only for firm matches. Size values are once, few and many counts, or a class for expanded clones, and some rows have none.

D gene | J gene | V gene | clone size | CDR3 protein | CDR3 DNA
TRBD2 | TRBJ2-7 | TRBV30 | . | CAWSVGGGPTEQYF | TGTGCCTGGAGTGTGGGGGGAGGGCCTACCGAGCAGTACTTC
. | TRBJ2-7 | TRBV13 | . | CASSLESSEYEQYF | TGTGCCAGCAGCTTAGAATCATCAGAATACGAGCAGTACTTC
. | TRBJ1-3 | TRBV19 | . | CASRTGTSTGNTIYF | TGTGCCAGTAGGACTGGGACATCGACGGGAAACACCATATATTTT
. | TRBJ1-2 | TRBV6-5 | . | CASSYGLGGYTF | TGTGCCAGCAGTTACGGGCTCGGTGGCTACACCTTC
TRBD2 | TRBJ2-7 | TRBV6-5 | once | CASSYGEGREQYF | TGTGCCAGCAGTTACGGGGAGGGACGCGAGCAGTACTTC
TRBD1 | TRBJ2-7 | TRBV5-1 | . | CASSLGAGQETYEQYF | TGCGCCAGCAGCCTAGGGGCGGGACAGGAGACCTACGAGCAGTACTTC
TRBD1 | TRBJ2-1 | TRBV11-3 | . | CASSLVSGGNEQFF | TGTGCCAGCAGCTTAGTCTCAGGGGGCAATGAGCAGTTCTTC
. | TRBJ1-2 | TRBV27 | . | CASSFRESRGYTF | TGTGCCAGCAGTTTCCGGGAATCTAGGGGCTACACCTTC
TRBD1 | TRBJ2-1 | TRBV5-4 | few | CASSETGDSYNEQFF | TGTGCCAGCAGCGAGACAGGGGACTCCTACAATGAGCAGTTCTTC
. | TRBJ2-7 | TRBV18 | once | CASSPRTDYEQYF | TGTGCCAGCTCACCAAGGACAGACTACGAGCAGTACTTC
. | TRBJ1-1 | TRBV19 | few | CASTLRPGSNTEAFF | TGTGCCAGTACCCTCAGGCCGGGATCGAACACTGAAGCTTTCTTT
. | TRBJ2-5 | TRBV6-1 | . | CASHPAVYQETQYF | TGTGCCAGCCACCCCGCGGTGTACCAAGAGACCCAGTACTTC
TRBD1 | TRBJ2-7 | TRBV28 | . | CASSTGGQHHEQYF | TGTGCCAGCAGCACAGGGGGCCAGCACCACGAGCAGTACTTC
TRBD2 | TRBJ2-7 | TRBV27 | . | CASSLKGLAGVGYEQYF | TGTGCCAGCAGTTTAAAGGGACTAGCGGGAGTAGGCTACGAGCAGTACTTC
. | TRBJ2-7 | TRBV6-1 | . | CASSRGATYEQYF | TGTGCCAGCAGTCGGGGGGCGACCTACGAGCAGTACTTC
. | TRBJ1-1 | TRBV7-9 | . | CASPQGSNTEAFF | TGTGCCAGCCCACAGGGATCGAACACTGAAGCTTTCTTT
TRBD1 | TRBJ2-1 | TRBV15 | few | CATSDTGGLLEQFF | TGTGCCACCAGTGATACAGGGGGGCTTCTTGAGCAGTTCTTC
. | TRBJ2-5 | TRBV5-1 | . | CASSYGSQETQYF | TGCGCCAGCAGCTACGGGAGCCAAGAGACCCAGTACTTC
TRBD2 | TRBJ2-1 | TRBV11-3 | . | CASSFPGLGYNEQFF | TGTGCCAGCAGCTTTCCGGGACTAGGCTACAATGAGCAGTTCTTC
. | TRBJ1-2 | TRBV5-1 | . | CASSSGGANYGYTF | TGCGCCAGCAGCTCGGGGGGCGCTAACTATGGCTACACCTTC
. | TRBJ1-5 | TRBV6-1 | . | CASSGERESNQPQHF | TGTGCCAGCAGCGGGGAGAGGGAGAGCAATCAGCCCCAGCATTTT
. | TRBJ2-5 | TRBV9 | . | CASSGDFQGTQYF | TGTGCCAGCAGCGGGGACTTCCAAGGAACCCAGTACTTC